This T cell receptor (beta chain) was observed in a study of molecular identifiers for immune sequencing clone quantification. Across the whole study: Replicate RNA from approximately 20,000 or 100,000 naive CD8 T cells formed five aliquots; four were sequenced.

Study-wide results and caveats: Spiked Jurkat TCR RNA equivalent to one cell was reportedly detectable in one million naive cells. Naive cells had under 1% of molecules in clones above 20 RNA copies, effectors over 97%.

Previously described methods and listed TCR primers were employed for the bulk TCR libraries. TCRdb ran MiXCR on the PCR reads and lists one entry per CDR3 protein. This sample has about 510,000 distinct CDR3 sequences, with about 25% found just once. From germline, CDR1 is KGHDR and CDR2 SFDVKD. The CDR3 consists of 14 residues. A note on this clonotype: Its target is not known. It may be a read error: a sequence one base away is much more abundant.

The chain joins TRBV24-1 to TRBJ2-1; D possibly corresponds to TRBD2 (5 bases). This receptor was taken from a human donor in good health. Some libraries in this study had Jurkat cell RNA spiked in. Sequencing was performed on naive CD8+ T cells from blood, with Jurkat cell RNA spiked in. Subset given: FACS-sorted CD8+CD4-CCR7+CD45RA+ naive T cells. The CDR3: CTTSSPGKTYEQFF. DNA of the CDR3: TGTACCACCAGTAGCCCCGGGAAGACCTATGAGCAGTTCTTC.